This entry lists 14 T cell receptor beta chains sequenced from one sample in a study of T cell changes during pregnancy in multiple sclerosis. TCRdb keeps only in-frame clones here, not all; method: immunoSEQ multiplex PCR. The sample has 25,000 to 40,000 clones, roughly 91% seen once. This specimen consisted of CD8+ T cells from peripheral blood mononuclear cells, obtained in the second trimester of pregnancy. These receptors all stem from a female donor in good health, enrolled as a control in a pregnancy study.

The CDR3 nucleotides are TGTGCCACTTATAACGGACTGGATCAGCCCCAGCATTTT. This gives the protein CATYNGLDQPQHF. This sequence joins TRBV10-3 and TRBJ1-5, with D unclear. Per the germline V gene, CDR1 is ENHRY and CDR2 is SYGVKD. Between the trimmed V and J ends, which lost 10 bases and 5 bases, there was a span of 15 bases. The CDR3 has 13 residues.

The genes are TRBV13 and TRBJ1-2, with D maybe TRBD1 (5 bases). In germline, CDR1 is PRHDT, CDR2 FYEKMQ (reference sequence). CDR3 length: 14 amino acids. Trimming took off 0 bases at V and 5 bases at J, with 10 bases between the two ends. The CDR3 loop is CASSLGNRPYGYTF. Here the CDR3 DNA reads TGTGCCAGCAGCTTAGGCAACAGGCCATATGGCTACACCTTC.

The chain uses TRBV5-4 and TRBJ1-1; possibly TRBD1 for D (5 bases). CDR3 size: 14 residues. Trimming shortened V by 1 base and J by 5 bases, and 12 bases separated the two germline ends. Per germline, CDR1 SGHNT and CDR2 YYREEE (reference sequence). Here the CDR3 reads CASSLNVKGTEAFF. The CDR3 DNA reads TGTGCCAGCAGCTTGAATGTTAAGGGGACTGAAGCTTTCTTT.

This clone was picked up a small number of times. J is TRBJ1-5 and V is TRBV30, with 12 bases identical to TRBD1. Trimming took 3 bases from V and 6 from J; bases not matched to a gene: 3. The CDR3 has 14 amino acids. In germline, CDR1 is GTSNPN, CDR2 SVGIG (reference sequence). The CDR3: CAWSPGQGAQPQHF. For the CDR3, the DNA is TGTGCCTGGAGCCCGGGACAGGGGGCTCAGCCCCAGCATTTT.

This chain links TRBV6-1 with TRBJ2-3; a weak D match, TRBD1 (5 bases). Trimming took 2 bases from V and 0 from J, leaving 9 bases between them. This CDR3 contains 15 residues. Germline lookup yields CDR1 MNHNS and CDR2 SASEGT. CDR3 bases: TGTGCCAGCAGTGAAACAGGTGGAAGCACAGATACGCAGTATTTT. It encodes CASSETGGSTDTQYF.

V gene TRBV4-1 combines with J gene TRBJ2-7; 8 positions match TRBD1. Trimming took 1 base from V and 2 from J; bases not matched to a gene: 4. CDR1 and CDR2 from the germline V gene are MGHRA and YSYEKL. This CDR3 region has 15 residues. The CDR3 spells CASSQGGQATYEQYF. The CDR3 coding sequence is TGCGCCAGCAGCCAAGGGGGACAGGCCACCTACGAGCAGTACTTC.

DNA of the CDR3: TGTGCCAGCAGGAGGACAGGGCGCAATCAGCCCCAGCATTTT. It yields the protein CASRRTGRNQPQHF. This chain links TRBV2 with TRBJ1-5; 8 positions match TRBD1. J gave up 2 bases and V 6 bases, and 3 bases lay outside the gene matches. Looked up from germline, CDR1 is SNHLY and CDR2 is FYNNEI. This CDR3 contains 14 residues.

The chain couples TRBV11-2 to TRBJ2-7, with 8 bases aligning to TRBD1. Losses at the gene ends were 5 bases for V and 4 bases for J; bases not matched to a gene: 4. The CDR3 runs 13 residues. In germline, CDR1 is SGHAT, CDR2 FQNNGV. The CDR3 sequence is CASSQGQVYEQYF. The CDR3 nucleotides are TGTGCCAGCAGCCAGGGACAGGTATACGAGCAGTACTTC.

The chain has TRBV9 and TRBJ2-7, with D perhaps TRBD2 (7 bases). The germline V gene encodes CDR1 SGDLS and CDR2 YYNGEE. The germline V and J ends were trimmed by 3 bases and 0 bases, with 10 bases remaining between them. The CDR3 length is 14 residues. This CDR3 is CASSEGGSSYEQYF. In nucleotides, the CDR3 is TGTGCCAGCAGCGAGGGGGGGAGCTCCTACGAGCAGTACTTC.

The chain joins TRBV7-3 to TRBJ2-3; D possibly corresponds to TRBD1 (5 bases). Germline lookup yields CDR1 SGHTA and CDR2 FQGTGA. The V end lost 5 bases, the J end lost 0 bases, and 12 bases lay between the germline ends. The CDR3 has 15 residues. The CDR3 bases are TGTGCCAGCAGCGATGGGGCGGCTAGCACAGATACGCAGTATTTT. Residues: CASSDGAASTDTQYF.

The chain joins TRBV7-9 to TRBJ1-6; TRBD1 matches at 9 bases. The germline gives CDR1 SEHNR, CDR2 FQNEAQ (reference sequence). V dropped 5 bases and J dropped 10; count of bases not matched to a gene: 3. This CDR3 has 13 amino acids. The CDR3 reads CASSTDRGSPLHF. The DNA of the CDR3 is TGTGCCAGCAGCACGGACAGGGGATCACCCCTCCACTTT.

This rearrangement joins TRBV4-2 to TRBJ2-1; possible D gene TRBD1, 5 bases. CDR1 is LGHNA, CDR2 YNFKEQ, per germline. This CDR3 region has 14 residues. The germline V and J ends were trimmed by 4 bases and 3 bases, with 10 bases remaining between them. CDR3: CASSLGDSYNEQFF. The CDR3 nucleotides read TGTGCCAGCAGCCTAGGTGACAGCTACAATGAGCAGTTCTTC.

As for this clone: Other DNA sequences within the sample encode an identical CDR3. CDR3 nucleotides: TGTGCCAGCAGCTTAGGGTGGCAGGGAGGGTCCTACGAGCAGTACTTC. Translated: CASSLGWQGGSYEQYF. This sequence joins TRBV7-2 and TRBJ2-7; 7 bases match TRBD2. With V trimmed by 1 base and J by 1 base, 7 bases remained unmatched. The CDR3 length is 16 residues. The germline V gene encodes CDR1 SGHTA and CDR2 FQGNSA.

The chain is built from TRBV2 and TRBJ2-1, with 13 bases matching TRBD2. The length of the CDR3 is 12 residues. The germline V gene encodes CDR1 SNHLY and CDR2 FYNNEI. V lost 7 bases, J lost 12 bases, and 3 bases stayed unmatched. The CDR3 DNA is TGTGCCAGCACCAGACTAGCGGGGGGGCAGTTCTTC. Translation gives CASTRLAGGQFF.